This T cell receptor (beta chain) was recorded in a study of T-cell memory formation after mild COVID-19. Study-level information: Clusters of TCRs were largely donor specific. The study, taken as a whole, reports: The pre-infection memory compartment contained some responding clones, suggesting cross-reactive memory joined. While clones contracting from day 15 to 85 were balanced between CD4 and CD8, later expanders leaned CD4+.

Germline CDR1 is LGHNA and CDR2 is YSLEER. The CDR3 extends over 17 amino acids. V dropped 4 bases and J dropped 6; count of bases not matched to a gene: 13. cDNA libraries for TCR alpha and TCR beta, carrying sample barcodes and UMIs, came from 5'RACE with constant-segment primers. TCRdb called the 5' RACE reads again in MiXCR, with one record for every CDR3 protein. The sample consists of a few hundred thousand distinct CDR3 sequences, under 25% of them appearing once. This clonotype occurred a few times. The antigen remains unidentified. The specimen was PBMCs or a T cell subset sorted from them (not recorded which). The chain links TRBV4-3 to TRBJ2-1; TRBD2 matches 9 bases. The receptor's source is a man aged 18-30 years who had mild COVID-19 (a few samples of this study predate the infection). Cell type and time point are not known. The CDR3 here is CASSLSLGAGGPNEQFF. The CDR3 DNA sequence: TGCGCCAGCAGCCTTTCCCTGGGGGCGGGGGGGCCCAATGAGCAGTTCTTC.